A single sample gave rise to the 18 T cell receptor beta chains below, sequenced in a study of response to subunit inactivated influenza vaccine. A single record per CDR3 protein comes from TCRdb applying MiXCR to the RT-PCR reads. The table lists around 480,000 distinct CDR3 sequences, over 9.5% of them singletons. This material consisted of PBMCs from blood, taken 45 days after vaccination. The receptors were gathered from a middle-aged man who received an inactivated influenza vaccine.

The chain recombines TRBV7-8 with TRBJ2-7; D may be TRBD1 or TRBD2 (5 bases each). This CDR3 region has 14 residues. Per the germline V gene, CDR1 is SGHVS and CDR2 is FQNEAQ. Trimming pared 5 bases from V and 3 bases from J, leaving 14 bases between. The CDR3 reads CASSPRDGIYEQYF. The CDR3 region has the DNA TGTGCCAGCAGCCCCCGGGACGGCATCTACGAGCAGTACTTC.

This rearrangement joins TRBV6-1 to TRBJ2-3, with D hard to call. Deletions cut 7 bases from V and 0 bases from J, with 8 bases between. This CDR3 spans 13 amino acids. Germline CDR1 is MNHNS and CDR2 is SASEGT. The CDR3 spells CASTSISTDTQYF. CDR3 DNA: TGTGCCAGCACTTCCATAAGCACAGATACGCAGTATTTT.

A remark on this clonotype: Since a much larger clone is just one base distant, this may be a read error. The chain recombines TRBV5-1 with TRBJ2-3; D is unclear. In germline, CDR1 is SGHRS, CDR2 YFSETQ. There are 14 residues in the CDR3. Trimming shortened V by 4 bases and J by 2 bases, and 11 bases separated the two germline ends. CDR3 amino acids: CASSPRTTTDTQYF. DNA of the CDR3: TGCGCCAGCAGCCCTCGAACCACCACAGATACGCAGTATTTT.

This clonotype was counted ten times or more. The chain joins TRBV20-1 to TRBJ1-2, with D hard to call. The germline CDR1 and CDR2 sequences are DFQATT and SNEGSKA (reference sequence). The V end was cut by 6 bases, the J end by 5 bases, with 10 bases between. The CDR3 has 11 residues. CDR3 DNA sequence: TGCAGTGCCTCGGACGGGTATGGCTACACCTTC. Its translation is CSASDGYGYTF.

This clonotype occurred a few times. The chain links TRBV20-1 to TRBJ2-7; 7 nucleotides align to TRBD2. The CDR3 has 15 residues. Germline V CDR1 and CDR2: DFQATT, SNEGSKA (reference sequence). J lost 5 bases, V lost 0 bases, and 10 bases had no gene match. The CDR3 DNA sequence: TGCAGTGCTAGAGATGATAGGCGGGAGTCGGACGAGCAGTACTTC. This translates into CSARDDRRESDEQYF.

This clonotype was counted many times. The rearrangement uses TRBV12-3 or TRBV12-4 and TRBJ2-3; D possibly uses TRBD1 or TRBD2 (6 bases each). The length of the CDR3 is 12 residues. Between the trimmed V and J ends, which lost 6 bases and 9 bases, there was a span of 13 bases. In DNA form, the CDR3 reads TGTGCCAGCAGCTCACAGGGAGGAACGCAGTATTTT. It translates to CASSSQGGTQYF.

This clonotype was observed a handful of times. The chain carries TRBV6-2 or TRBV6-3 and TRBJ2-2; no clear D. CDR3 length: 12 amino acids. In germline, CDR1 is MNHEY, CDR2 SVGEGT. The ends were cut back, 6 bases at V and 9 bases at J, with 11 bases in the middle. In DNA, the CDR3 is TGTGCCAGCAGCCCAACTTTGAGGGAGCTGTTTTTT. It yields the protein CASSPTLRELFF.

This clonotype came up a few times. The rearrangement uses TRBV7-3 and TRBJ2-7; 10 bases are shared with TRBD2. The CDR3 contains 16 residues. V was clipped by 2 bases and J by 3 bases; unmatched bases: 7. Germline loops: CDR1 SGHTA, CDR2 FQGTGA. The CDR3 loop reads CASSLGSSGSLYEQYF. Written as DNA, the CDR3 is TGTGCCAGCAGCTTAGGGTCTAGCGGGAGTCTCTACGAGCAGTACTTC.

This clonotype showed up just a few times. The chain has TRBV6-1 and TRBJ2-2; D may be TRBD1 (7 bases). Germline V gene lookup returns CDR1 MNHNS and CDR2 SASEGT. V was trimmed by 6 bases and J by 6 bases, leaving 17 bases between them. The CDR3 sequence is 15 residues long. The CDR3 region is CASRAGQSRAGELFF. CDR3 bases: TGTGCCAGCAGGGCGGGACAGAGCCGCGCCGGGGAGCTGTTTTTT.

The sample holds a few counts of this clonotype. This chain links TRBV7-9 with TRBJ2-7, with 8 bases identical to TRBD1. The germline gives CDR1 SEHNR, CDR2 FQNEAQ (reference sequence). V trimming: 1 base; J trimming: 7 bases; junction bases outside the gene matches: 9. There are 15 residues in the CDR3. The CDR3 loop reads CASSLEGRQGMEQYF. CDR3 bases: TGTGCCAGCAGCTTAGAGGGGCGACAGGGGATGGAGCAGTACTTC.

This clonotype showed up just a few times. The junction does not match germline at one end; this may be a read error. The rearrangement uses TRBV6-5 and TRBJ2-1; no definite D call. CDR1 and CDR2 (germline): MNHEY, SVGAGI. The CDR3 spans 12 residues. The CDR3 spells CASSPPGPRWDF. CDR3 nucleotides: TGTGCCAGCAGTCCTCCGGGCCCCCGTTGGGACTTC.

The chain recombines TRBV4-3 with TRBJ2-1; D might be TRBD1 (6 bases). The CDR3 loop spans 16 amino acids. The ends were cut back, 0 bases at V and 6 bases at J, with 15 bases in the middle. The germline V gene encodes CDR1 LGHNA and CDR2 YSLEER. CDR3 region: CASSQDYGRGGNEQFF. The CDR3 DNA follows: TGCGCCAGCAGCCAAGATTACGGCCGAGGGGGCAATGAGCAGTTCTTC.

The sample holds a few counts of this clonotype. The rearrangement uses TRBV29-1 and TRBJ1-1, with a tentative D call TRBD1 (6 bases). V gave up 3 bases and J gave up 4 bases, with 15 bases separating them. This CDR3 is built from 14 residues. Germline assignment: CDR1 SQVTM and CDR2 ANQGSEA. CDR3 nucleotides: TGCAGCGTTGAGGCCCCGGGACAAATCACTGAAGCTTTCTTT. Encoded protein: CSVEAPGQITEAFF.

This rearrangement joins TRBV28 to TRBJ1-2; 8 bases fit TRBD1. The ends lost 7 bases at V and 5 bases at J; junction bases unmatched: 6. Germline V gene sequence: CDR1 MDHEN, CDR2 SYDVKM. The CDR3 is made up of 13 amino acids. The CDR3 nucleotides are TGTGCCAGCACCCAGGACAGGGTATATGGCTACACCTTC. This encodes CASTQDRVYGYTF.

This clonotype was counted between two and nine times. The chain links TRBV20-1 to TRBJ2-7; 11 bases fit TRBD1. The CDR3 contains 15 residues. Unmatched junction bases numbered 9, after V lost 5 bases and J lost 3 bases. Per germline, CDR1 DFQATT and CDR2 SNEGSKA (reference sequence). CDR3 sequence reads: CSAPNPDRGLYEQYF. The CDR3 DNA reads as TGCAGTGCTCCAAATCCGGACAGGGGGCTCTACGAGCAGTACTTC.

Many counts were recorded for this clonotype. The chain employs TRBV27 and TRBJ2-2; D unclear. The CDR3 spans 15 residues. V gave up 5 bases and J gave up 5 bases, with 15 bases separating them. Germline-derived CDR1 and CDR2 are MNHEY and SMNVEV (reference sequence). As DNA, the CDR3 is TGTGCCAGCAGTCTTGACACCTGGATGACCGGGGAGCTGTTTTTT. As protein: CASSLDTWMTGELFF.

This clonotype came up a few times. V gene TRBV12-5 combines with J gene TRBJ2-7; D is unclear. The CDR3 is made up of 12 amino acids. The ends were cut back, 3 bases at V and 3 bases at J, with 6 bases in the middle. CDR1 is LGHNT and CDR2 is FRNRAP in the germline V gene. CDR3 protein: CASGLSHYEQYF. The CDR3, as DNA: TGTGCTAGTGGTTTAAGCCACTACGAGCAGTACTTC. Combining the CDR3 with reference TRBV12-5 and TRBJ2-7 gives the whole variable domain DARVTQTPRHKVTEMGQEVTMRCQPILGHNTVFWYRQTMMQGLELLAYFRNRAPLDDSGMPKDRFSAEMPDATLATLKIQPSEPRDSAVYFCASGLSHYEQYFGPGTRLTVT.

This clonotype appeared a few times. The chain combines TRBV12-3 or TRBV12-4 with TRBJ1-4, with D tentatively TRBD1 (6 bases). Trimming took 6 bases from V and 4 from J, leaving 12 bases between them. The CDR3 has 14 residues. CDR3 sequence (DNA): TGTGCCAGCAGAATTACAGGGAGTAATGAAAAACTGTTTTTT. It yields the protein CASRITGSNEKLFF.